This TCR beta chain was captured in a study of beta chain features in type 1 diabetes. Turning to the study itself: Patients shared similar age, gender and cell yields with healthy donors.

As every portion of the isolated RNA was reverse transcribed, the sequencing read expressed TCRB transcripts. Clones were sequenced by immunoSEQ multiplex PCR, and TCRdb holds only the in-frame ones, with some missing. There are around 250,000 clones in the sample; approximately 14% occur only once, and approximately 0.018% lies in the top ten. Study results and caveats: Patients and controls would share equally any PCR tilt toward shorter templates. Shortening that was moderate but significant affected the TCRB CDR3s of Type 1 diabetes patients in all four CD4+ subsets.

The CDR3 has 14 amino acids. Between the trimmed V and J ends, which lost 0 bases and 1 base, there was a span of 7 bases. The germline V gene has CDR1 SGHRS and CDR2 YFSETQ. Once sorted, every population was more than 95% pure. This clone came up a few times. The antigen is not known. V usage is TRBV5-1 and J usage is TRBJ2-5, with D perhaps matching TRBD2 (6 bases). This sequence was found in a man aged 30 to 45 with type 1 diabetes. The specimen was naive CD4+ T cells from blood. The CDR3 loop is CASSLGEAQETQYF. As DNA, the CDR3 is TGCGCCAGCAGCTTGGGGGAGGCCCAAGAGACCCAGTACTTC.